The clone carrying this T cell receptor beta chain was found a few times. The data derive from a study of T cell changes during pregnancy in multiple sclerosis. The germline V and J ends were trimmed by 3 bases and 0 bases, with 17 bases remaining between them. The germline V gene has CDR1 LNHDA and CDR2 SQIVND (reference sequence). This CDR3 has 17 residues. This table comes from immunoSEQ multiplex PCR, and its TCRdb copy is limited to in-frame clones, with some not included. This sample yields 55,000 to 65,000 clones, of which roughly 89% are seen a single time; approximately 1.5% belongs to the top ten.

The sample consisted of peripheral blood, taken in the second trimester of pregnancy. The rearrangement joins TRBV19 to TRBJ1-1; possibly TRBD1 for D (6 bases). This receptor was identified in a female donor with multiple sclerosis, enrolled in a pregnancy study. This CDR3 reads CASSIYGQPQMNTEAFF. DNA of the CDR3: TGTGCCAGTAGTATCTACGGACAGCCCCAGATGAACACTGAAGCTTTCTTT. Filled out from reference TRBV19 and TRBJ1-1, the complete variable domain reads DGGITQSPKYLFRKEGQNVTLSCEQNLNHDAMYWYRQDPGQGLRLIYYSQIVNDFQKGDIAEGYSVSREKKESFPLTVTSAQKNPTAFYLCASSIYGQPQMNTEAFFGQGTRLTVV.